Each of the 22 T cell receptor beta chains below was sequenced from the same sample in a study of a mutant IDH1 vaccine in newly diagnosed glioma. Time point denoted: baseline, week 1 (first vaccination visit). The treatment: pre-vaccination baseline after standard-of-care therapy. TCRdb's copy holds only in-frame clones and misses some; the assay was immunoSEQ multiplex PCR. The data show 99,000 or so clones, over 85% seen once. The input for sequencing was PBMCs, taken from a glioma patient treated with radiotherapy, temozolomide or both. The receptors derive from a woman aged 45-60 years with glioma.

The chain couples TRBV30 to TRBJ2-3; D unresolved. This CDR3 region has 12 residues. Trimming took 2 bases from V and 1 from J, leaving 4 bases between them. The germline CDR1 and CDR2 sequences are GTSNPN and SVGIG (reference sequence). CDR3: CAWSTGTDTQYF. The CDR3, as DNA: TGTGCCTGGAGTACGGGCACAGATACGCAGTATTTT. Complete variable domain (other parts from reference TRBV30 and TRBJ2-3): SQTIHQWPATLVQPVGSPLSLECTVEGTSNPNLYWYRQAAGRGLQLLFYSVGIGQISSEVPQNLSASRPQDRQFILSSKKLLLSDSGFYLCAWSTGTDTQYFGPGTRLTVL.

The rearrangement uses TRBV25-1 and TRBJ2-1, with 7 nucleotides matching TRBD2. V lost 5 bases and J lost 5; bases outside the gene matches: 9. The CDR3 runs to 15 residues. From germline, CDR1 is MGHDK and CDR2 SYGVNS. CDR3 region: CASSQSGGSHNEQFF. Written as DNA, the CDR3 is TGTGCCAGCAGTCAGTCGGGCGGGAGCCACAATGAGCAGTTCTTC. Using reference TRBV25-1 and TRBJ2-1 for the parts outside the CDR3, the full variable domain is EADIYQTPRYLVIGTGKKITLECSQTMGHDKMYWYQQDPGMELHLIHYSYGVNSTEKGDLSSESTVSRIRTEHFPLTLESARPSHTSQYLCASSQSGGSHNEQFFGPGTRLTVL.

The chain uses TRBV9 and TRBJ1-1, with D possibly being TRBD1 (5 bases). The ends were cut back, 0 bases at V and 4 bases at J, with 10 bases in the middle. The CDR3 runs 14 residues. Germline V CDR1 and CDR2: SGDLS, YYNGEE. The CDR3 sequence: CASSVGGAATEAFF. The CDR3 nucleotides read TGTGCCAGCAGCGTAGGAGGGGCGGCCACTGAAGCTTTCTTT.

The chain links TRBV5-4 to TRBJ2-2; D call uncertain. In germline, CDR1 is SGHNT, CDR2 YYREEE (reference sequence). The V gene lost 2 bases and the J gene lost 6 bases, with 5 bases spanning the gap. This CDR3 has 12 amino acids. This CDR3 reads CASSFLPGELFF. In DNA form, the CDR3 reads TGTGCCAGCAGCTTTTTACCCGGGGAGCTGTTTTTT.

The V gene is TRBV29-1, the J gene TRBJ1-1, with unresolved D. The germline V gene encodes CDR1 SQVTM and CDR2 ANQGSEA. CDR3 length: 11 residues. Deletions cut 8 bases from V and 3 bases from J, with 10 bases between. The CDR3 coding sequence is TGCAGCTCTCAGAGGGACACTGAAGCTTTCTTT. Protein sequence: CSSQRDTEAFF.

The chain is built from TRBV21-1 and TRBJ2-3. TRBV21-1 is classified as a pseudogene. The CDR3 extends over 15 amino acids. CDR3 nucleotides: TGTGCCAGCCCGGGCAGCCTTCCCCCCACAGATACGCAGTATTTT. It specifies CASPGSLPPTDTQYF.

The CDR3, as DNA: TGTGCCAGCAGCTTGGGGACAGCCTACAATGAGCAGTTCTTC. Translation gives CASSLGTAYNEQFF. The gene calls are TRBV28 and TRBJ2-1; 7 bases agree with TRBD1. This CDR3 region has 14 residues. The germline V gene encodes CDR1 MDHEN and CDR2 SYDVKM. After removal of 6 bases from V and 2 bases from J, the junction contained 4 bases not matched to a gene.

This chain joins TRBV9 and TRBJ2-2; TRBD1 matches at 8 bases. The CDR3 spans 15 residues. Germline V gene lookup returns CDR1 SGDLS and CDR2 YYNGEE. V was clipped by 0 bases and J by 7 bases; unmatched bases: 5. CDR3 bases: TGTGCCAGCAGCGTAGGAGGACAGGGAATCGGGGAGCTGTTTTTT. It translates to CASSVGGQGIGELFF.

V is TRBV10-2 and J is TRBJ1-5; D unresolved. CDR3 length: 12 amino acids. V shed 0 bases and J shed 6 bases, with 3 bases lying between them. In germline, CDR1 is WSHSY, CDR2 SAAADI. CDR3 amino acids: CASSESSQPQHF. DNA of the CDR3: TGCGCCAGCAGTGAGTCGAGTCAGCCCCAGCATTTT.

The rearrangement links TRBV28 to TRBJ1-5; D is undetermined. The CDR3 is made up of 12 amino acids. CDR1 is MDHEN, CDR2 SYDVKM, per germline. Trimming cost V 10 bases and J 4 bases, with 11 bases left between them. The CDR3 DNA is TGTGCCACCGCCACTTCTAATCAGCCCCAGCATTTT. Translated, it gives CATATSNQPQHF.

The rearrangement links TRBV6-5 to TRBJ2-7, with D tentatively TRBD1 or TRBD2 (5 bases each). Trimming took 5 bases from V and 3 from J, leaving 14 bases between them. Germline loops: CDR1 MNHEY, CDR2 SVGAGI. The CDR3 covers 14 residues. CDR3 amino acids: CASSIRDGDYEQYF. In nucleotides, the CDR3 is TGTGCCAGCAGTATCCGGGACGGAGACTACGAGCAGTACTTC.

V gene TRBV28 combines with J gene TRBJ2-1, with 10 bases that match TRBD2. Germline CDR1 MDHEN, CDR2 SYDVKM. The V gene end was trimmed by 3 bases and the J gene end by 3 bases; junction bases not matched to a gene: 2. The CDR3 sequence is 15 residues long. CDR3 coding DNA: TGTGCCAGCAGTTTCTCTAGCGGGAGCTACAATGAGCAGTTCTTC. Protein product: CASSFSSGSYNEQFF.

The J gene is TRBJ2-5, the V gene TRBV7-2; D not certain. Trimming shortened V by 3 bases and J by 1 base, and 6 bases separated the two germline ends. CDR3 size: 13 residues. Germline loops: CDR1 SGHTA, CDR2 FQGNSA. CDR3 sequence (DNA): TGTGCCAGCAGCTTCCCACCCCAAGAGACCCAGTACTTC. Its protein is CASSFPPQETQYF.

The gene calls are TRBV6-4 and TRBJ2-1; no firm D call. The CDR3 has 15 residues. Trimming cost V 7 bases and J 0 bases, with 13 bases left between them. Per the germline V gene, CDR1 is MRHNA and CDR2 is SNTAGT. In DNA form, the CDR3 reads TGTGCCAGCAAACAAGAGCACCTCTCCTACAATGAGCAGTTCTTC. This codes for CASKQEHLSYNEQFF.

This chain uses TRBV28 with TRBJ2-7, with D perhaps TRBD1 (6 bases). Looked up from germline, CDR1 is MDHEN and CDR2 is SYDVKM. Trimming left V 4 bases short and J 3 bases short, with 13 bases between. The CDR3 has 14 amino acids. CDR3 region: CASSSHDRIYEQYF. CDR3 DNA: TGTGCCAGCAGTTCTCACGACAGGATCTACGAGCAGTACTTC.

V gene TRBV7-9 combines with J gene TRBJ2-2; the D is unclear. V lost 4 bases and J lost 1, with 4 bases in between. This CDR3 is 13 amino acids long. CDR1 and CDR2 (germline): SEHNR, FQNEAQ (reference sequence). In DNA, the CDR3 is TGTGCCAGCAGCTCAGAGAACACCGGGGAGCTGTTTTTT. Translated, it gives CASSSENTGELFF.

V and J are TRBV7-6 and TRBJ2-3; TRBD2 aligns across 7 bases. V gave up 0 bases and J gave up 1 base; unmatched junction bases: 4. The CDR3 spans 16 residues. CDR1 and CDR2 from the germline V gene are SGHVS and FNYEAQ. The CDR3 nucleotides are TGTGCCAGCAGCTTAGCAGAGCTAGCGGGCACAGATACGCAGTATTTT. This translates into CASSLAELAGTDTQYF.

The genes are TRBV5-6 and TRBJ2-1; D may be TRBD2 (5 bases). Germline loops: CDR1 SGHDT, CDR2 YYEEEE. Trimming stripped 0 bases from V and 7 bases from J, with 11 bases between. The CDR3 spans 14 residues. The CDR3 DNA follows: TGTGCCAGCAGCTTGGGGGATGAGGGAAATGAGCAGTTCTTC. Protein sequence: CASSLGDEGNEQFF.

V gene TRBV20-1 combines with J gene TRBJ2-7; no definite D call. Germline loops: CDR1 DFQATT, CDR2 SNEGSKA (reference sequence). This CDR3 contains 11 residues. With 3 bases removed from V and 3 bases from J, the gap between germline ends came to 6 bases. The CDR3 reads CSASTVYEQYF. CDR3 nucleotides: TGCAGTGCTAGCACCGTCTACGAGCAGTACTTC.

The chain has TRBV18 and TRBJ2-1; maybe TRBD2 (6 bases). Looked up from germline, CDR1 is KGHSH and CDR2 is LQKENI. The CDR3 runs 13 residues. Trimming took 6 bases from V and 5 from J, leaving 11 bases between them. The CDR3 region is CASSQRGNNEQFF. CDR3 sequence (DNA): TGTGCCAGCTCCCAACGGGGGAACAATGAGCAGTTCTTC.

CDR3 coding DNA: TGTGCCAGCAGGCCGAAGACAGGGACGGGAACTGAAGCTTTCTTT. Encoded protein: CASRPKTGTGTEAFF. This sequence joins TRBV28 and TRBJ1-1; 7 positions match TRBD1. Per the germline V gene, CDR1 is MDHEN and CDR2 is SYDVKM. The CDR3 runs 15 residues. J gave up 5 bases and V 6 bases, and 12 bases lay outside the gene matches.

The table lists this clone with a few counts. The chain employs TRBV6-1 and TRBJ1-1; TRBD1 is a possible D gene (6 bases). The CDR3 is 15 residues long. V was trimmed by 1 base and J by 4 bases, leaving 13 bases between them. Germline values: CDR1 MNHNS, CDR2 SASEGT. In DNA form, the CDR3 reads TGTGCCAGCAGTGAAGGGACGTGGACAGCCACTGAAGCTTTCTTT. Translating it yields CASSEGTWTATEAFF.